This T cell receptor (beta chain) was identified in a study of T cell changes during pregnancy in multiple sclerosis. The germline V gene has CDR1 SGHTA and CDR2 FQGNSA. The CDR3 sequence is 15 residues long. The ends were cut back, 0 bases at V and 0 bases at J, with 7 bases in the middle. Sequencing was performed with immunoSEQ multiplex PCR; in TCRdb, only in-frame clones are kept and a portion is missing. The repertoire holds 37,000 or so clones, with 90% to 95% as singletons. This receptor was obtained from a female donor in good health, enrolled as a control in a pregnancy study. The V gene is TRBV7-2, the J gene TRBJ2-3, with D perhaps TRBD2 (6 bases). Sequencing used CD4+ T cells from peripheral blood mononuclear cells, obtained in the second trimester of pregnancy. Here the CDR3 DNA reads TGTGCCAGCAGCTTAGCGCTAGCGAGCACAGATACGCAGTATTTT. The encoded protein is CASSLALASTDTQYF.